This is a list of T cell receptor beta chains from one sample in a study of shared clonotypes between healthy human individuals. The table came from immunoSEQ multiplex PCR; TCRdb's copy has only in-frame clones and leaves some out. The sample holds about 2.1 million clones, just over 90% seen once. The sequencing sample was made of naive CD8+ T cells from PBMCs. These receptors originate from a man aged 18 to 29 in good health. Some clones in this sample may be carry-over from other donors' samples. The CDR3 runs from the conserved cysteine through the conserved F or W. D genes are given only for firm matches. Rows may omit the clone size; those that give it use once, few, many or a size class.

TRBV4-3	.	.	TRBJ2-2	TGCGCCAGCAGCGTACTATACGGCGCGAACACCGGGGAGCTGTTTTTT	CASSVLYGANTGELFF
TRBV12-5	.	.	TRBJ2-1	TGTGCTAGTGGTTTGGGGACATTCGATGAGCAGTTCTTC	CASGLGTFDEQFF
TRBV6-6	few	.	TRBJ2-7	TGTGCCAGCAGTTCGGGGGTAGGGTACGAGCAGTACTTC	CASSSGVGYEQYF
TRBV9	.	.	TRBJ2-7	TGTGCCAGCAGCCCCGGGGACGGCGCCTACGAGCAGTACTTC	CASSPGDGAYEQYF
TRBV7-9	.	.	TRBJ2-6	TGTGCCAGCAGCCGCCCAAGGGGCGCCCCTGGGGCCAACGTCCTGACTTTC	CASSRPRGAPGANVLTF
TRBV27	.	TRBD2	TRBJ2-1	TGTGCCAGCAGTATACTAGCGGGAGGTTTCGGATACAATGAGCAGTTCTTC	CASSILAGGFGYNEQFF
TRBV10-1	.	.	TRBJ1-1	TGCGCCAGCAGTGAGTCCGGGGTGGGAAAGGGAACGAACACTGAAGCTTTCTTT	CASSESGVGKGTNTEAFF
TRBV28	.	TRBD1	TRBJ2-7	TGTGCCAGCAGCCCAGGGACAGGGGCTGCCGAGCAGTACTTC	CASSPGTGAAEQYF
TRBV11-2	.	.	TRBJ2-1	TGTGCCAGCAGCCAGGGGGCGAGCGGGATATGGGATGAGCAGTTCTTC	CASSQGASGIWDEQFF
TRBV2	.	.	TRBJ2-7	TGTGCCAGCAGTGAGCCCCGGGACATTACCTACGAGCAGTACTTC	CASSEPRDITYEQYF
TRBV2	.	TRBD1	TRBJ2-1	TGTGCCAGCAGTGAAAATGACAGGGATGTTGCCAACCCTCATGAGCAGTTCTTC	CASSENDRDVANPHEQFF
TRBV28	.	TRBD1	TRBJ1-1	TGTGCCAGCAGGGGGTTCAGGGGGCAGAACACTGAAGCTTTCTTT	CASRGFRGQNTEAFF
TRBV9	once	.	TRBJ1-2	TGTGCCAGCAGCGATCTTAACTATGGCTACACCTTC	CASSDLNYGYTF
TRBV6-6	.	TRBD1	TRBJ2-7	TGTGCCAGCAGTTATCACAGGGGTTACGAGCAGTACTTC	CASSYHRGYEQYF
TRBV9	.	.	TRBJ1-1	TGTGCCAGCAGCGGGGAGGGAGACAGGTTTGTCACTGAAGCTTTCTTT	CASSGEGDRFVTEAFF
TRBV19	.	.	TRBJ2-1	TGTGCCAGTAGTATAAGGGGCGGAGACAATGAGCAGTTCTTC	CASSIRGGDNEQFF
TRBV4-2	once	TRBD1	TRBJ2-7	TGTGCCAGCAGCCAGTACCGGGACAGGGACCCCTACGAGCAGTACTTC	CASSQYRDRDPYEQYF
TRBV30	.	.	TRBJ1-3	TGTGCCTGGAGTTGGACGGAGGGAAACACCATATATTTT	CAWSWTEGNTIYF
TRBV7-9	.	TRBD2	TRBJ2-1	TGTGCCAGCAGAAAGAGCGGGGGAATCTACAATGAGCAGTTCTTC	CASRKSGGIYNEQFF
TRBV9	.	TRBD1	TRBJ2-5	TGTGCCAGCAGCTCCCGACAGGGCCAAGAGACCCAGTACTTC	CASSSRQGQETQYF
TRBV28	.	.	TRBJ1-1	TGTGCCAGCAGTTTCAATCTGAATGGGGCTTTCTTT	CASSFNLNGAFF
TRBV5-6	.	TRBD2	TRBJ2-1	TGTGCCAGCACCGTTAGCGGGAGTGGTTACAATGAGCAGTTCTTC	CASTVSGSGYNEQFF
TRBV27	.	TRBD1	TRBJ1-5	TGTGCCAGCAGTCTAAAGACAGGGGGGCGGCAGCCCCAGCATTTT	CASSLKTGGRQPQHF
TRBV28	.	.	TRBJ2-7	TGTGCCAGCAGTTTAGGTTTCTCGGCAGGCAGGGCCGAGCAGTACTTC	CASSLGFSAGRAEQYF
TRBV13	.	.	TRBJ2-1	TGTGCCAGCAGCTTAGCCGGCGGCGGTCCCCTAGAGAATGAGCAGTTCTTC	CASSLAGGGPLENEQFF
TRBV27	.	.	TRBJ2-3	TGTGCCAGCAGTCCCCGCGCAAGCACAGATACGCAGTATTTT	CASSPRASTDTQYF
TRBV11-2	.	.	TRBJ1-1	TGTGCCAGCCGAGGACGGAAGGCCACTGAAGCTTTCTTT	CASRGRKATEAFF
TRBV7-9	.	.	TRBJ2-2	TGTGCCAGCAGCCCCCGGACTCGAGCAGACGGGGAGCTGTTTTTT	CASSPRTRADGELFF
TRBV9	.	TRBD2	TRBJ2-3	TGTGCCAGCAGCGTTCAAAGACTAGCGGGTGTCACAGATACGCAGTATTTT	CASSVQRLAGVTDTQYF
TRBV6-5	.	TRBD1	TRBJ2-7	TGTGCCAGCAGTTACGGCACAGGGGCTTCGGGCGAGCAGTACTTC	CASSYGTGASGEQYF
TRBV29-1	.	TRBD1	TRBJ1-2	TGCAGCGTTGAAGATTACCAGATCCCCTTGACAGGGAATAGTGGCTATGGCTACACCTTC	CSVEDYQIPLTGNSGYGYTF
TRBV6-4	.	TRBD2	TRBJ2-3	TGTGCCAGCAGTGACTCCTATAGCGGGAAACGCACAGATACGCAGTATTTT	CASSDSYSGKRTDTQYF
TRBV9	.	.	TRBJ1-2	TGTGCCAGCAGCGGCTCAGTTGGACGTCTCTATGGCTACACCTTC	CASSGSVGRLYGYTF
TRBV7-9	.	TRBD1	TRBJ2-1	TGTGCCGGAAGGACAGGGGGAAATGAGCAGTTCTTC	CAGRTGGNEQFF
TRBV27	.	.	TRBJ2-7	TGTGCCAGCAGTTTAAGAGGCCACGAGCAGTACTTC	CASSLRGHEQYF
TRBV5-1	.	.	TRBJ2-1	TGCGCCAGCAGCTTGGCCATAGCGGTACCCTCCTACAATGAGCAGTTCTTC	CASSLAIAVPSYNEQFF